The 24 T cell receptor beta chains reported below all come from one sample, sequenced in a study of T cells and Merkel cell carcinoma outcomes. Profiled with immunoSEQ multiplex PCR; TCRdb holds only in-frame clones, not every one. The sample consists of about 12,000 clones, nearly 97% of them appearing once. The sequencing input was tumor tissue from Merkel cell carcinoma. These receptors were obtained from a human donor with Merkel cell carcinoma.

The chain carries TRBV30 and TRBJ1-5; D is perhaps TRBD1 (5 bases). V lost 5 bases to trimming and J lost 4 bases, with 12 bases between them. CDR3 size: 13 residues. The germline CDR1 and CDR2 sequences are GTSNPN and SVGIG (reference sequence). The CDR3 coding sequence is TGTGCCTGGCAGGCCGGGACTAATCAGCCCCAGCATTTT. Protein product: CAWQAGTNQPQHF.

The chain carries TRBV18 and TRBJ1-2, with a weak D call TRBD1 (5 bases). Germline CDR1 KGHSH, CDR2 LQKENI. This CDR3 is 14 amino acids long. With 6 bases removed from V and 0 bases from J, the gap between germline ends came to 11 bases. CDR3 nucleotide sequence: TGTGCCAGCTCGCCTGACAGTTCTAACTATGGCTACACCTTC. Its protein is CASSPDSSNYGYTF.

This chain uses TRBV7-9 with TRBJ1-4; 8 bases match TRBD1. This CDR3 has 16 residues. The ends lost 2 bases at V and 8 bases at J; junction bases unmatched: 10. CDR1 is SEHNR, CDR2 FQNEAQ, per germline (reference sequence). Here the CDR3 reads CASSLSLGTGGEKLFF. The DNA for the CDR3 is TGTGCCAGCAGCTTATCCCTAGGGACAGGAGGGGAAAAACTGTTTTTT.

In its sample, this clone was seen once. As DNA, the CDR3 is TGTGCCAGCAGCGGGGGACTAGCGGGAGATTCAAGTCAGTACTTC. As protein: CASSGGLAGDSSQYF. This chain connects TRBV9 to TRBJ2-7, with TRBD2 identical over 14 bases. CDR3 length: 15 amino acids. The V segment lost 3 bases and the J segment 10 bases; nucleotides outside the gene matches: 9. CDR1 and CDR2 from the germline V gene are SGDLS and YYNGEE.

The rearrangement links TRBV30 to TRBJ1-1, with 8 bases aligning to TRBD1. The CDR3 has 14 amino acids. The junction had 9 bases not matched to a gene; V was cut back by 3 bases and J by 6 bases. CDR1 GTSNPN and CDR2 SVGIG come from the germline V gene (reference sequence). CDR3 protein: CAWSEDRGWAEAFF. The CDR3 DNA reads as TGTGCCTGGAGCGAAGACAGGGGATGGGCTGAAGCTTTCTTT. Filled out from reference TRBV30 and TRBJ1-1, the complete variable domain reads SQTIHQWPATLVQPVGSPLSLECTVEGTSNPNLYWYRQAAGRGLQLLFYSVGIGQISSEVPQNLSASRPQDRQFILSSKKLLLSDSGFYLCAWSEDRGWAEAFFGQGTRLTVV.

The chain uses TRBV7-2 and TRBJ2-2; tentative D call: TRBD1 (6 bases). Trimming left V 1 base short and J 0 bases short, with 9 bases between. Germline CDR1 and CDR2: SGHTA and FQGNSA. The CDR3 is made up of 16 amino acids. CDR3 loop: CASSLDRAANTGELFF. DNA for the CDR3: TGTGCCAGCAGCTTAGACAGGGCCGCGAACACCGGGGAGCTGTTTTTT.

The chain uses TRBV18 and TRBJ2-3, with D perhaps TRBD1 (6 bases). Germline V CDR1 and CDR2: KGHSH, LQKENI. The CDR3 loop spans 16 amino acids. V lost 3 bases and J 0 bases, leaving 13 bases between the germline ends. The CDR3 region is CASSPLQGASTDTQYF. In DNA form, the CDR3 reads TGTGCCAGCTCACCCTTACAGGGTGCAAGCACAGATACGCAGTATTTT.

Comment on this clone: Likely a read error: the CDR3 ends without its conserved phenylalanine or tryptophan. The CDR3 loop reads CSVGVEGALAGNTIYV. The DNA of the CDR3 is TGCAGCGTTGGCGTTGAGGGGGCCCTGGCGGGAAACACCATATATGTT. The chain joins TRBV29-1 to TRBJ1-3; 7 bases are shared with TRBD1. Germline V lookup: CDR1 SQVTM, CDR2 ANQGSEA. J was trimmed by 4 bases and V by 4 bases; bases with no gene match: 13. The CDR3 contains 16 residues.

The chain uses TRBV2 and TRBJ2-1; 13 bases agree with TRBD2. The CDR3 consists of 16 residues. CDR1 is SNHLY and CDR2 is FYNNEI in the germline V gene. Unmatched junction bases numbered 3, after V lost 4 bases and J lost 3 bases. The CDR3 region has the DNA TGTGCCAGCAGTGCGACTAGCGGGGGGAACTACAATGAGCAGTTCTTC. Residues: CASSATSGGNYNEQFF.

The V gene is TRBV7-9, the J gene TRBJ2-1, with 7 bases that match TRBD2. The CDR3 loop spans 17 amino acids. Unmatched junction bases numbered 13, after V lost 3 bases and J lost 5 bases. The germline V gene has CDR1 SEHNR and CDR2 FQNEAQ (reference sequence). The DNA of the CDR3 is TGTGCCAGCAGCTTTCCCTTGGGGGGGAGCGAGAACAATGAGCAGTTCTTC. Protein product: CASSFPLGGSENNEQFF. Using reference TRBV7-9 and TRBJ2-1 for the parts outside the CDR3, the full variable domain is DTGVSQNPRHKITKRGQNVTFRCDPISEHNRLYWYRQTLGQGPEFLTYFQNEAQLEKSRLLSDRFSAERPKGSFSTLEIQRTEQGDSAMYLCASSFPLGGSENNEQFFGPGTRLTVL.

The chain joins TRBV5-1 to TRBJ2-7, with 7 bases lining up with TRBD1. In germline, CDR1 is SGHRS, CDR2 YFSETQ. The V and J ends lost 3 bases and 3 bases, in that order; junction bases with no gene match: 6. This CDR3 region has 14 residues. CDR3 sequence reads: CASSSRDSYYEQYF. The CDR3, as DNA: TGCGCCAGCAGCTCCCGGGACAGCTACTACGAGCAGTACTTC.

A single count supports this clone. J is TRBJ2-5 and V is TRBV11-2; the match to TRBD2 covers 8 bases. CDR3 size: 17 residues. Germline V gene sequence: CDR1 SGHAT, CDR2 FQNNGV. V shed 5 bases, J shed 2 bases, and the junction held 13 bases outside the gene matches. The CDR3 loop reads CASSPTTGLDPQETQYF. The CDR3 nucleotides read TGTGCCAGCAGCCCGACGACGGGACTAGACCCTCAAGAGACCCAGTACTTC.

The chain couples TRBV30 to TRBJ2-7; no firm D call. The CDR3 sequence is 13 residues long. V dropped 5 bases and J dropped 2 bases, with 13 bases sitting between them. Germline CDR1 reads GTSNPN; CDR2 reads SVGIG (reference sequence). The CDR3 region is CAWSRTSPYEQYF. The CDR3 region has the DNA TGTGCCTGGTCAAGAACAAGCCCCTACGAGCAGTACTTC. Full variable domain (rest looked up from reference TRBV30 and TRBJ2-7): SQTIHQWPATLVQPVGSPLSLECTVEGTSNPNLYWYRQAAGRGLQLLFYSVGIGQISSEVPQNLSASRPQDRQFILSSKKLLLSDSGFYLCAWSRTSPYEQYFGPGTRLTVT.

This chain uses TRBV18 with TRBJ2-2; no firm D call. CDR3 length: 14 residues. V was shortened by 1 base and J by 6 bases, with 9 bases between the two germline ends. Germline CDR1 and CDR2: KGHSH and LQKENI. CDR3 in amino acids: CASSPLKASGELFF. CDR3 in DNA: TGTGCCAGCTCACCACTTAAGGCTTCCGGGGAGCTGTTTTTT.

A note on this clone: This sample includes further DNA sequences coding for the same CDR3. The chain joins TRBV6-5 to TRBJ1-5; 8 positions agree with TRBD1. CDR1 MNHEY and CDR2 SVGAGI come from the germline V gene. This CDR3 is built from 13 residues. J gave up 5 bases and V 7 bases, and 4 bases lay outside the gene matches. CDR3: CASKETGDQPQHF. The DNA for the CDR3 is TGTGCCAGCAAGGAGACAGGGGATCAGCCCCAGCATTTT.

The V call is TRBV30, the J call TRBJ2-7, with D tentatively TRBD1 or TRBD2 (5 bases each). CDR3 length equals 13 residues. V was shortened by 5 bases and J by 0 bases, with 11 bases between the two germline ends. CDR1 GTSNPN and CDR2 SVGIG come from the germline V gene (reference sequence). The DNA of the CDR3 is TGTGCCTGGGGGACCGGAGCCTCCTACGAGCAGTACTTC. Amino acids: CAWGTGASYEQYF.

CDR3 bases: TGTGCCAGCAGTACCCGAGGGAATGAGCAGTTCTTC. Translating it yields CASSTRGNEQFF. The genes are TRBV6-6 and TRBJ2-1; D is possibly TRBD2 (5 bases). V was trimmed by 5 bases and J by 7 bases, leaving 9 bases between them. CDR3 length: 12 amino acids. Looked up from germline, CDR1 is MNHNY and CDR2 is SVGAGI (reference sequence).

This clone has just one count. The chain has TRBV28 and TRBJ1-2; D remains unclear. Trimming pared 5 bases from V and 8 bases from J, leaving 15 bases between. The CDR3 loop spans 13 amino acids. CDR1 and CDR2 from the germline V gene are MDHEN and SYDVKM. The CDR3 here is CASSPGILEGYTF. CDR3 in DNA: TGTGCCAGCAGTCCCGGGATCCTGGAGGGCTACACCTTC.

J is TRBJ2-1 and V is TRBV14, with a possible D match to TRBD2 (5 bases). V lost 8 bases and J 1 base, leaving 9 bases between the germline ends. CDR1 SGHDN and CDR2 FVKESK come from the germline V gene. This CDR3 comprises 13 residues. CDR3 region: CASRRRSYNEQFF. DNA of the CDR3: TGTGCCAGCCGCAGGAGGTCCTACAATGAGCAGTTCTTC.

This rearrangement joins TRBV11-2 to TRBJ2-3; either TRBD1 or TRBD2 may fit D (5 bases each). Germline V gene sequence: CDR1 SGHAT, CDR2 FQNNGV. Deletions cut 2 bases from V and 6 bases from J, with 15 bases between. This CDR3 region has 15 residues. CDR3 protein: CASSLRDPRADTQYF. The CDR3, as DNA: TGTGCCAGCAGCTTAAGGGACCCCCGCGCCGATACGCAGTATTTT. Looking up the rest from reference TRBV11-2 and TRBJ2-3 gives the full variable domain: EAGVAQSPRYKIIEKRQSVAFWCNPISGHATLYWYQQILGQGPKLLIQFQNNGVVDDSQLPKDRFSAERLKGVDSTLKIQPAKLEDSAVYLCASSLRDPRADTQYFGPGTRLTVL.

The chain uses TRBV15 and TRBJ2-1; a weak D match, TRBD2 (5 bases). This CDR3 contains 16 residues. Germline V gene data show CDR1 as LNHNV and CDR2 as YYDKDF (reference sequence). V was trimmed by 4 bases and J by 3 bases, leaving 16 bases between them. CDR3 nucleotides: TGTGCCACCAGCAACCCGGGGAGCCCCCGCTACAATGAGCAGTTCTTC. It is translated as CATSNPGSPRYNEQFF.

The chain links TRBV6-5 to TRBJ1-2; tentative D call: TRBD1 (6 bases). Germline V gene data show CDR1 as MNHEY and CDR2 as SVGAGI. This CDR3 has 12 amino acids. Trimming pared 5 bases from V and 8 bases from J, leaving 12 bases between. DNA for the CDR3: TGTGCCAGCAGTAAACAGGGACAAGGCTACACCTTC. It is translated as CASSKQGQGYTF.

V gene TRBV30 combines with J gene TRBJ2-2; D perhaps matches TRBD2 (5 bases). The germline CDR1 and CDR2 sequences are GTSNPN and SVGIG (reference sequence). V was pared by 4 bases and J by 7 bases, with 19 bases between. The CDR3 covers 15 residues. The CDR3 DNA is TGTGCCTGGATGTCGGGTGAGGGTATTGGCGGGGAGCTGTTTTTT. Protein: CAWMSGEGIGGELFF.

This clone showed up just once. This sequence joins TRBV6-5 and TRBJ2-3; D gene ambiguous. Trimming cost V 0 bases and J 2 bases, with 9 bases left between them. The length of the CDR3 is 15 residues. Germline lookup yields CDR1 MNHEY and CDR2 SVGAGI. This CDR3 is CASSYSELSTDTQYF. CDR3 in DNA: TGTGCCAGCAGTTACTCGGAACTATCCACAGATACGCAGTATTTT.